Each of the 29 T cell receptor beta chains below was sequenced from the same sample in a study of blood T cell repertoires in COVID-19. The table came from immunoSEQ multiplex PCR; TCRdb's copy has only in-frame clones and leaves some out. Among about 180,000 clones listed, around 87% were seen once. The source material was peripheral blood. The receptors stem from a man aged 40-49 years with active or convalescent COVID-19.

The chain combines TRBV12-3 or TRBV12-4 with TRBJ1-2; 8 bases line up with TRBD1. V lost 0 bases, J lost 8 bases, and 2 bases stayed unmatched. The CDR3 covers 13 residues. The DNA for the CDR3 is TGTGCCAGCAGTTTAGCGCCAGGGGGCGGCTACACCTTC. The encoded protein is CASSLAPGGGYTF.

The CDR3 region has the DNA TGTGCCAGTGCAGGCGGGAAGTATAGCAATCAGCCCCAGCATTTT. Translating it yields CASAGGKYSNQPQHF. J is TRBJ1-5 and V is TRBV19; D gene unclear. Trimming stripped 8 bases from V and 0 bases from J, with 14 bases between. The length of the CDR3 is 15 residues. Germline values: CDR1 LNHDA, CDR2 SQIVND (reference sequence).

The genes are TRBV28 and TRBJ1-1, with D possibly being TRBD1 (5 bases). Germline assignment: CDR1 MDHEN and CDR2 SYDVKM. Trimming took 5 bases from V and 5 from J, leaving 6 bases between them. The CDR3 has 11 residues. The CDR3 loop reads CASSRGTEAFF. DNA of the CDR3: TGTGCCAGCAGTCGGGGGACTGAAGCTTTCTTT.

This rearrangement joins TRBV30 to TRBJ2-3, with TRBD2 matching over 10 bases. The CDR3 loop spans 16 amino acids. V was clipped by 0 bases and J by 2 bases; unmatched bases: 5. Looked up from germline, CDR1 is GTSNPN and CDR2 is SVGIG (reference sequence). The CDR3 DNA reads TGTGCCTGGAGTGTAAACCTAGCGGGGGACACAGATACGCAGTATTTT. It encodes CAWSVNLAGDTDTQYF.

This chain uses TRBV29-1 with TRBJ1-1, with 7 positions matching TRBD1. Germline CDR1 SQVTM, CDR2 ANQGSEA. The CDR3 spans 13 residues. J lost 0 bases, V lost 4 bases, and 2 bases had no gene match. For the CDR3, the DNA is TGCAGCGTTGGGACAGGCATGAACACTGAAGCTTTCTTT. Translating it yields CSVGTGMNTEAFF.

This rearrangement joins TRBV5-4 to TRBJ1-1; the match to TRBD1 covers 8 bases. The CDR3 runs to 14 residues. Unmatched junction bases numbered 2, after V lost 3 bases and J lost 1 base. Germline CDR1 is SGHNT and CDR2 is YYREEE (reference sequence). The CDR3 reads CASSSTGGNTEAFF. CDR3 nucleotides: TGTGCCAGCAGCTCTACAGGGGGGAACACTGAAGCTTTCTTT. Full variable domain (rest looked up from reference TRBV5-4 and TRBJ1-1): ETGVTQSPTHLIKTRGQQVTLRCSSQSGHNTVSWYQQALGQGPQFIFQYYREEENGRGNFPPRFSGLQFPNYSSELNVNALELDDSALYLCASSSTGGNTEAFFGQGTRLTVV.

The chain couples TRBV30 to TRBJ2-7; a weak D match, TRBD1 (6 bases). CDR3 length: 12 residues. Trimming took off 5 bases at V and 4 bases at J, with 12 bases between the two ends. Germline V gene data show CDR1 as GTSNPN and CDR2 as SVGIG (reference sequence). The CDR3: CAWGDTPYEQYF. CDR3 bases: TGTGCCTGGGGGGACACACCATACGAGCAGTACTTC. Based on the CDR3 plus reference TRBV30 and TRBJ2-7, the full variable domain is SQTIHQWPATLVQPVGSPLSLECTVEGTSNPNLYWYRQAAGRGLQLLFYSVGIGQISSEVPQNLSASRPQDRQFILSSKKLLLSDSGFYLCAWGDTPYEQYFGPGTRLTVT.

Comments on this clone: The sample has other DNA sequences that encode this CDR3 too. The rearrangement joins TRBV9 to TRBJ2-5; TRBD2 matches 9 bases. The germline gives CDR1 SGDLS, CDR2 YYNGEE. The CDR3 is 15 amino acids. V trimming: 0 bases; J trimming: 5 bases; junction bases outside the gene matches: 5. The CDR3 DNA reads TGTGCCAGCAGCGTAGGCGGGGGGGCATTTGAGACCCAGTACTTC. Amino acids: CASSVGGGAFETQYF.

The V call is TRBV4-1, the J call TRBJ2-7, with 9 bases identical to TRBD2. J lost 1 base, V lost 4 bases, and 5 bases had no gene match. CDR3 length: 15 residues. Germline CDR1 reads MGHRA; CDR2 reads YSYEKL. The CDR3 DNA is TGCGCCAGCAGCCGATTAGCGGGGGAATCCTACGAGCAGTACTTC. It translates to CASSRLAGESYEQYF.

This chain connects TRBV9 to TRBJ2-1; tentatively, D is TRBD2 (6 bases). CDR3 size: 13 residues. Per germline, CDR1 SGDLS and CDR2 YYNGEE. Trimming shortened V by 4 bases and J by 8 bases, and 13 bases separated the two germline ends. CDR3: CASSPPAGYEQFF. In nucleotides, the CDR3 is TGTGCCAGCAGCCCTCCGGCGGGGTATGAGCAGTTCTTC.

This rearrangement joins TRBV6-4 to TRBJ1-3; tentatively, D is TRBD1 (6 bases). Germline V gene lookup returns CDR1 MRHNA and CDR2 SNTAGT. The CDR3 extends over 19 amino acids. V was pared by 3 bases and J by 0 bases, with 21 bases between. The CDR3 reads CASSEPGQLHLYSGNTIYF. The CDR3 DNA sequence: TGTGCCAGCAGTGAACCCGGACAGCTTCACTTATACTCTGGAAACACCATATATTTT.

The rearrangement joins TRBV14 to TRBJ1-6, with 7 positions matching TRBD1. This CDR3 spans 15 amino acids. CDR1 and CDR2 (germline): SGHDN, FVKESK. Trimming removed 0 bases from V and 9 bases from J; junction bases left unmatched: 5. The CDR3 sequence: CASSQETGLTSPLHF. Here the CDR3 DNA reads TGTGCCAGCAGCCAAGAGACAGGGTTAACTTCACCCCTCCACTTT.

This chain joins TRBV19 and TRBJ1-5; 9 bases align to TRBD1. The CDR3 runs 16 residues. The V segment lost 3 bases and the J segment 2 bases; nucleotides outside the gene matches: 5. CDR1 LNHDA and CDR2 SQIVND come from the germline V gene (reference sequence). CDR3 DNA sequence: TGTGCCAGTAGTATGGGGGACAGGGTTCGCAATCAGCCCCAGCATTTT. Translation gives CASSMGDRVRNQPQHF.

This rearrangement joins TRBV6-5 to TRBJ2-7, with D uncertain. V was shortened by 0 bases and J by 3 bases, with 9 bases between the two germline ends. Per the germline V gene, CDR1 is MNHEY and CDR2 is SVGAGI. The CDR3 is 14 residues long. CDR3 nucleotide sequence: TGTGCCAGCAGTTACTCCTCCAGATACTACGAGCAGTACTTC. Protein: CASSYSSRYYEQYF.

The gene calls are TRBV6-2 or TRBV6-3 and TRBJ2-7; D is undetermined. Trimming pared 6 bases from V and 2 bases from J, leaving 14 bases between. Germline V CDR1 and CDR2: MNHEY, SVGEGT. This CDR3 spans 14 amino acids. In DNA form, the CDR3 reads TGTGCCAGCAGCCCCAACCCTCAGACCTACGAGCAGTACTTC. Its translation is CASSPNPQTYEQYF.

CDR3 DNA: TGTGCCAGCAGCTTAACTCCCGGGACAGGGACCCAAGCCGGCTACACCTTC. This sequence encodes CASSLTPGTGTQAGYTF. The chain links TRBV11-2 to TRBJ1-2; 9 bases match TRBD1. The junction had 15 bases not matched to a gene; V was cut back by 2 bases and J by 8 bases. CDR1 is SGHAT and CDR2 is FQNNGV in the germline V gene. The CDR3 has 17 residues.

This clone was seen a few times. The rearrangement uses TRBV5-6 and TRBJ1-6; D is unclear. Germline assignment: CDR1 SGHDT and CDR2 YYEEEE. V shed 1 base and J shed 7 bases, with 6 bases lying between them. CDR3 length: 13 residues. The CDR3 coding sequence is TGTGCCAGCAGCTTGATTGAGAATTCACCCCTCCACTTT. As protein: CASSLIENSPLHF.

The V and J genes are TRBV2 and TRBJ2-1; D gene ambiguous. Trimming took 0 bases from V and 9 from J, leaving 6 bases between them. The CDR3 contains 12 residues. Germline lookup yields CDR1 SNHLY and CDR2 FYNNEI. CDR3: CASSEALVEQFF. The CDR3 region has the DNA TGTGCCAGCAGTGAAGCTCTAGTTGAGCAGTTCTTC.

To note about this clone: Sequence at one end of the junction differs from germline and may be a read error. V gene TRBV19 combines with J gene TRBJ2-1; possibly TRBD2 for D (6 bases). The CDR3 runs to 11 residues. From germline, CDR1 is LNHDA and CDR2 SQIVND (reference sequence). CDR3: CASSIRESLVF. CDR3 coding DNA: TGTGCCAGTAGTATCCGGGAGAGTTTAGTCTTC.

This chain connects TRBV20-1 to TRBJ2-5; a weak D match, TRBD2 (6 bases). Trimming shortened V by 3 bases and J by 4 bases, and 15 bases separated the two germline ends. Per germline, CDR1 DFQATT and CDR2 SNEGSKA (reference sequence). The CDR3 totals 14 residues. The DNA of the CDR3 is TGCAGTGCTAGTTCGGTTTTGGGGGGAGAGACCCAGTACTTC. Translating it yields CSASSVLGGETQYF.

The chain couples TRBV10-3 to TRBJ2-7, with D perhaps TRBD1 (6 bases). Per the germline V gene, CDR1 is ENHRY and CDR2 is SYGVKD. Between the trimmed V and J ends, which lost 0 bases and 11 bases, there was a span of 14 bases. The CDR3 consists of 13 residues. The CDR3 DNA sequence: TGTGCCATCAGTGAGTCTATTCGGACAGTGGAGTACTTC. Translated: CAISESIRTVEYF.

The sample holds one count of this clone. CDR3 sequence: CASSPTGGVDSPLHF. CDR3 coding DNA: TGTGCCAGTAGCCCGACAGGGGGCGTAGACTCACCCCTCCACTTT. The V call is TRBV19, the J call TRBJ1-6; TRBD1 agrees at 10 bases. The V gene's germline CDR1 is LNHDA and CDR2 SQIVND (reference sequence). The CDR3 contains 15 residues. V shed 6 bases and J 10 bases; nucleotides not matched to a gene: 9. The whole variable domain, remainder taken from reference TRBV19 and TRBJ1-6, is DGGITQSPKYLFRKEGQNVTLSCEQNLNHDAMYWYRQDPGQGLRLIYYSQIVNDFQKGDIAEGYSVSREKKESFPLTVTSAQKNPTAFYLCASSPTGGVDSPLHFGNGTRLTVT.

The rearrangement links TRBV10-3 to TRBJ1-2, with 7 positions matching TRBD1. The J segment lost 3 bases and the V segment lost 10 bases, leaving 11 bases of the junction unmatched. Germline V gene lookup returns CDR1 ENHRY and CDR2 SYGVKD. This CDR3 has 14 residues. The CDR3 sequence is CATEDRVGDYGYTF. The CDR3, as DNA: TGTGCCACTGAAGACAGGGTCGGAGACTATGGCTACACCTTC.

The chain links TRBV6-2 or TRBV6-3 to TRBJ1-5; a possible D gene is TRBD1 (6 bases). Germline values: CDR1 MNHEY, CDR2 SVGEGT. V was clipped by 4 bases and J by 5 bases, with 12 bases between them. This CDR3 spans 14 amino acids. This CDR3 is CASSSTGWDQPQHF. The CDR3 bases are TGTGCCAGCAGTTCGACAGGATGGGATCAGCCCCAGCATTTT.

This chain connects TRBV28 to TRBJ1-5, with D perhaps matching TRBD1 (5 bases). V was clipped by 7 bases and J by 5 bases, with 15 bases between them. The V gene's germline CDR1 is MDHEN and CDR2 SYDVKM. This CDR3 contains 14 residues. CDR3 sequence: CASNEQLGDQPQHF. DNA of the CDR3: TGTGCCAGCAACGAACAGCTAGGGGATCAGCCCCAGCATTTT.

The CDR3 coding sequence is TGTGCCAGCAGCTTGTTTTTACAGCCGGCCTACACCTTC. Its translation is CASSLFLQPAYTF. This chain links TRBV5-6 with TRBJ1-2, with unresolved D. This CDR3 has 13 residues. With 1 base removed from V and 10 bases from J, the gap between germline ends came to 14 bases. Germline CDR1 and CDR2: SGHDT and YYEEEE.

This clone has only one observation. The J gene is TRBJ2-3, the V gene TRBV11-2, with D unresolved. The CDR3 contains 12 residues. V lost 1 base and J lost 7, with 6 bases in between. Germline CDR1 and CDR2: SGHAT and FQNNGV. The CDR3: CASSLGVYTQYF. The CDR3 DNA is TGTGCCAGCAGCTTAGGAGTTTATACGCAGTATTTT.

This chain uses TRBV3-1 (or the pseudogene TRBV3-2) with TRBJ1-3; 11 bases map to TRBD1. The CDR3 contains 18 residues. The V gene's germline CDR1 is LGHDT and CDR2 YNNKEL (reference sequence). Trimming took 2 bases from V and 0 from J; bases not matched to a gene: 6. The CDR3 here is CASSQRSGTGGSGNTIYF. In nucleotides, the CDR3 is TGTGCCAGCAGCCAAAGGTCCGGGACAGGGGGCTCTGGAAACACCATATATTTT.

The V call is TRBV28, the J call TRBJ1-1; a weak D match, TRBD1 (5 bases). The CDR3 contains 13 residues. CDR1 is MDHEN and CDR2 is SYDVKM in the germline V gene. V lost 6 bases to trimming and J lost 1 base, with 9 bases between them. This CDR3 is CASRSTGNTEAFF. CDR3 in DNA: TGTGCCAGCAGGTCCACAGGGAACACTGAAGCTTTCTTT.